Listed here are 24 T cell receptor beta chains from one sample, sequenced in a study of cytomegalovirus exposure and HLA in healthy donors. PCR used 60 Vbeta primers and 13 Jbeta primers. The protocol was immunoSEQ multiplex PCR, while the TCRdb copy is restricted to in-frame clones and leaves out a portion. The sample lists under 80,000 clones; 75% to 85% were seen once. The specimen sequenced was PBMCs. Source of these receptors: a man aged 45-65 years in good health and CMV-seropositive.

This chain joins TRBV5-1 and TRBJ2-7; TRBD2 matches 15 bases. The V gene end was trimmed by 4 bases and the J gene end by 0 bases; junction bases not matched to a gene: 8. The CDR3 runs to 18 residues. Germline V gene sequence: CDR1 SGHRS, CDR2 YFSETQ. The CDR3 loop reads CASSPGLAGGQTSYEQYF. As DNA, the CDR3 is TGCGCCAGCAGCCCGGGACTAGCGGGAGGACAAACCTCCTACGAGCAGTACTTC.

Here the CDR3 reads CASSVDLQSPQYGYTF. DNA for the CDR3: TGTGCCAGCAGCGTAGACCTTCAATCCCCACAATATGGCTACACCTTC. The chain links TRBV9 to TRBJ1-2; D is ambiguous. This CDR3 is 16 amino acids long. V was cut by 0 bases and J by 5 bases, with 17 bases left in between. CDR1 is SGDLS and CDR2 is YYNGEE in the germline V gene.

The chain employs TRBV30 and TRBJ2-1; TRBD2 matches at 15 bases. CDR1 and CDR2 (germline): GTSNPN, SVGIG (reference sequence). This CDR3 has 18 residues. V shed 3 bases, J shed 2 bases, and the junction held 8 bases outside the gene matches. CDR3 nucleotide sequence: TGTGCCTGGAGCCCTCCGGGACTAGCGGGAGGCCCCTACAATGAGCAGTTCTTC. This gives the protein CAWSPPGLAGGPYNEQFF. Complete variable domain (other parts from reference TRBV30 and TRBJ2-1): SQTIHQWPATLVQPVGSPLSLECTVEGTSNPNLYWYRQAAGRGLQLLFYSVGIGQISSEVPQNLSASRPQDRQFILSSKKLLLSDSGFYLCAWSPPGLAGGPYNEQFFGPGTRLTVL.

The V gene is TRBV5-5, the J gene TRBJ1-5, with 10 nucleotides matching TRBD1. The CDR3 covers 15 residues. The V and J ends lost 4 bases and 6 bases, in that order; junction bases with no gene match: 7. Germline CDR1 reads SGHKS; CDR2 reads YYEKEE (reference sequence). The CDR3 DNA sequence: TGTGCCAGCAGCCCCGGACAGGGGGTAGGTCAGCCCCAGCATTTT. Protein sequence: CASSPGQGVGQPQHF.

This clone was detected a few times. This sequence joins TRBV27 and TRBJ2-3; D is perhaps TRBD2 (5 bases). Germline V gene sequence: CDR1 MNHEY, CDR2 SMNVEV (reference sequence). This CDR3 comprises 15 residues. V was clipped by 6 bases and J by 4 bases, with 17 bases between them. CDR3 bases: TGTGCCAGCAGCAGCGGAGCGGTCGGCGCAGATACGCAGTATTTT. It translates to CASSSGAVGADTQYF.

In its sample, this clone was seen many times. This chain connects TRBV30 to TRBJ2-2, with no clear D. The last part of the DNA fits TRBJ1-1 better; the J call may be wrong. The length of the CDR3 is 13 residues. The germline CDR1 and CDR2 sequences are GTSNPN and SVGIG (reference sequence). The CDR3 loop is CAWSVLVGSEAFF. The CDR3 DNA reads TGTGCCTGGAGTGTATTGGTCGGGTCTGAAGCTTTCTTT.

The chain employs TRBV10-3 and TRBJ2-5; 13 bases are a match to TRBD2. CDR3 length equals 16 residues. CDR1 and CDR2 from the germline V gene are ENHRY and SYGVKD. Trimming at V came to 10 bases and at J to 5 bases, leaving 13 bases not matched to a gene. CDR3 nucleotides: TGTGCCACCCGAACTAGCGGGAGGGCCCTCGAGGAGACCCAGTACTTC. As protein: CATRTSGRALEETQYF.

The chain employs TRBV10-3 and TRBJ2-7; D is possibly TRBD1 (9 bases). This CDR3 spans 14 amino acids. Deletions cut 8 bases from V and 1 base from J, with 15 bases between. Germline CDR1 is ENHRY and CDR2 is SYGVKD. The CDR3 DNA reads as TGTGCCATCCGGGGGGGACAGGGATCCTACGAGCAGTACTTC. Encoded protein: CAIRGGQGSYEQYF.

The V and J genes are TRBV6-5 and TRBJ2-7; D may be TRBD1 (6 bases). Between the trimmed V and J ends, which lost 8 bases and 3 bases, there was a span of 14 bases. The CDR3 is made up of 13 amino acids. Per germline, CDR1 MNHEY and CDR2 SVGAGI. The CDR3 DNA is TGTGCCAGCTCGTACAGGGCGGACTACGAGCAGTACTTC. Translation gives CASSYRADYEQYF.

The chain links TRBV7-9 to TRBJ1-3, with a possible D match to TRBD1 (6 bases). The CDR3 covers 16 residues. CDR1 and CDR2 (germline): SEHNR, FQNEAQ (reference sequence). V lost 5 bases and J 2 bases, leaving 16 bases between the germline ends. This CDR3 is CASSPPLGTTGNTIYF. In DNA, the CDR3 is TGTGCCAGCAGCCCCCCGTTAGGGACAACTGGAAACACCATATATTTT.

The rearrangement links TRBV15 to TRBJ2-5, with 7 bases matching TRBD1. The ends lost 3 bases at V and 0 bases at J; junction bases unmatched: 10. Germline lookup yields CDR1 LNHNV and CDR2 YYDKDF (reference sequence). The CDR3 is 17 amino acids. The CDR3 spells CATSSPQGSPYQETQYF. DNA of the CDR3: TGTGCCACCAGCAGCCCACAGGGGAGTCCGTACCAAGAGACCCAGTACTTC.

The table lists this clone with a few counts. The chain uses TRBV7-2 and TRBJ1-5; 7 nucleotides match TRBD1. CDR3 length: 15 residues. Germline values: CDR1 SGHTA, CDR2 FQGNSA. Trimming removed 5 bases from V and 4 bases from J; junction bases left unmatched: 8. The DNA for the CDR3 is TGTGCCAGCAGCATAGGAAGACAGGGAAATCAGCCCCAGCATTTT. This sequence encodes CASSIGRQGNQPQHF. The variable domain in full, with the rest retrieved from reference TRBV7-2 and TRBJ1-5, is GAGVSQSPSNKVTEKGKDVELRCDPISGHTALYWYRQSLGQGLEFLIYFQGNSAPDKSGLPSDRFSAERTGGSVSTLTIQRTQQEDSAVYLCASSIGRQGNQPQHFGDGTRLSIL.

DNA of the CDR3: TGTGCCAGCAGCGACGGGCTAGCGGGCGGATATACGCAGTATTTT. This codes for CASSDGLAGGYTQYF. The rearrangement joins TRBV7-3 to TRBJ2-3; TRBD2 aligns across 8 bases. Germline V CDR1 and CDR2: SGHTA, FQGTGA. This CDR3 comprises 15 residues. The V segment lost 5 bases and the J segment 7 bases; nucleotides outside the gene matches: 11. The complete variable domain, with remaining parts taken from reference TRBV7-3 and TRBJ2-3, reads GAGVSQTPSNKVTEKGKYVELRCDPISGHTALYWYRQSLGQGPEFLIYFQGTGAADDSGLPNDRFFAVRPEGSVSTLKIQRTERGDSAVYLCASSDGLAGGYTQYFGPGTRLTVL.

The chain carries TRBV18 and TRBJ2-3; D might be TRBD2 (5 bases). Looked up from germline, CDR1 is KGHSH and CDR2 is LQKENI. This CDR3 region has 15 residues. Between the trimmed V and J ends, which lost 1 base and 1 base, there was a span of 9 bases. The CDR3 is CASSPQRSGTDTQYF. The CDR3 nucleotides read TGTGCCAGCTCACCACAGCGGAGCGGCACAGATACGCAGTATTTT. The whole variable domain, remainder taken from reference TRBV18 and TRBJ2-3, is NAGVMQNPRHLVRRRGQEARLRCSPMKGHSHVYWYRQLPEEGLKFMVYLQKENIIDESGMPKERFSAEFPKEGPSILRIQQVVRGDSAAYFCASSPQRSGTDTQYFGPGTRLTVL.

The CDR3 protein is CASSQGQRNTGELFF. The CDR3 coding sequence is TGTGCCAGCTCACAGGGACAGAGAAACACCGGGGAGCTGTTTTTT. The gene calls are TRBV18 and TRBJ2-2, with TRBD1 matching 7 bases. This CDR3 spans 15 amino acids. Germline CDR1 KGHSH, CDR2 LQKENI. The V segment lost 4 bases and the J segment 2 bases; nucleotides outside the gene matches: 4.

V gene TRBV27 combines with J gene TRBJ1-5; 9 positions match TRBD1. CDR3 length equals 15 residues. The germline CDR1 and CDR2 sequences are MNHEY and SMNVEV (reference sequence). V lost 6 bases and J lost 9; bases outside the gene matches: 12. The CDR3 coding sequence is TGTGCCAGCAGGCGGGGAGGACAGGGGATTCTGCCCCAGCATTTT. Protein product: CASRRGGQGILPQHF.

A single count supports this clone. The chain links TRBV2 to TRBJ1-2; possibly TRBD1 for D (5 bases). CDR3 length equals 15 residues. The germline V and J ends were trimmed by 6 bases and 1 base, with 15 bases remaining between them. Germline values: CDR1 SNHLY, CDR2 FYNNEI. In DNA form, the CDR3 reads TGTGCCAGCAGCCCTCAGGGACTGGGTAACTATGGCTACACCTTC. Translation: CASSPQGLGNYGYTF. The entire variable domain, with the rest obtained from reference TRBV2 and TRBJ1-2, is as follows: EPEVTQTPSHQVTQMGQEVILRCVPISNHLYFYWYRQILGQKVEFLVSFYNNEISEKSEIFDDQFSVERPDGSNFTLKIRSTKLEDSAMYFCASSPQGLGNYGYTFGSGTRLTVV.

The chain links TRBV11-1 to TRBJ2-2; weak D call: TRBD1 (5 bases). Germline CDR1 is SGHAT and CDR2 is FQDESV (reference sequence). This CDR3 contains 13 residues. The V end was cut by 1 base, the J end by 8 bases, with 8 bases between. CDR3 in amino acids: CASSLGQGGELFF. The CDR3 coding sequence is TGTGCCAGCAGCTTAGGGCAGGGAGGGGAGCTGTTTTTT.

The genes are TRBV7-2 and TRBJ2-7; the D gene is possibly TRBD2 (6 bases). The CDR3 has 11 residues. The ends were cut back, 5 bases at V and 7 bases at J, with 9 bases in the middle. Germline assignment: CDR1 SGHTA and CDR2 FQGNSA. CDR3 residues: CASSRAGEQYF. The CDR3 DNA is TGTGCCAGCAGCCGTGCGGGAGAGCAGTACTTC. Full variable domain (outside the CDR3, taken from reference TRBV7-2 and TRBJ2-7): GAGVSQSPSNKVTEKGKDVELRCDPISGHTALYWYRQSLGQGLEFLIYFQGNSAPDKSGLPSDRFSAERTGGSVSTLTIQRTQQEDSAVYLCASSRAGEQYFGPGTRLTVT.

The chain combines TRBV28 with TRBJ1-6; D perhaps matches TRBD1 (6 bases). Trimming took 8 bases from V and 7 from J, leaving 21 bases between them. CDR1 and CDR2 from the germline V gene are MDHEN and SYDVKM. This CDR3 has 16 residues. The CDR3 loop reads CASLTTSQGWNSPLHF. The CDR3 DNA reads TGTGCCAGCCTCACTACCAGTCAGGGGTGGAATTCACCCCTCCACTTT.

This chain uses TRBV7-9 with TRBJ1-4; D unresolved. Trimming removed 3 bases at V and 5 bases at J, with 10 bases between. Germline V gene lookup returns CDR1 SEHNR and CDR2 FQNEAQ (reference sequence). This CDR3 region has 14 residues. CDR3 in amino acids: CASSLGPRNEKLFF. CDR3 sequence (DNA): TGTGCCAGCAGCTTGGGCCCGAGAAATGAAAAACTGTTTTTT.

This clone was seen more than once but under ten times. One end of the junction fails to match germline, which may point to a read error. This same CDR3 is encoded by further DNA sequences in the sample. The chain uses TRBV29-1 and TRBJ1-4, with D unresolved. The germline V gene has CDR1 SQVTM and CDR2 ANQGSEA. This CDR3 comprises 13 residues. CDR3 nucleotides: TGCAGCGTCACTCATGCAACTAACGAAAAACTGTTTTTT. Translated, it gives CSVTHATNEKLFF.

The chain is built from TRBV7-9 and TRBJ2-5, with D possibly being TRBD2 (6 bases). Trimming took 2 bases from V and 5 from J, leaving 15 bases between them. The V gene's germline CDR1 is SEHNR and CDR2 FQNEAQ (reference sequence). This CDR3 comprises 15 residues. This CDR3 is CASSLIGGLRETQYF. The CDR3 bases are TGTGCCAGCAGCTTAATCGGGGGATTACGTGAGACCCAGTACTTC.

The CDR3 reads CASSEVGEAYEQYF. As DNA, the CDR3 is TGTGCCAGCAGCGAAGTCGGGGAGGCCTACGAGCAGTACTTC. The chain couples TRBV4-2 to TRBJ2-7; D may be TRBD2 (6 bases). From germline, CDR1 is LGHNA and CDR2 YNFKEQ. V was trimmed by 5 bases and J by 2 bases, leaving 13 bases between them. This CDR3 has 14 amino acids.